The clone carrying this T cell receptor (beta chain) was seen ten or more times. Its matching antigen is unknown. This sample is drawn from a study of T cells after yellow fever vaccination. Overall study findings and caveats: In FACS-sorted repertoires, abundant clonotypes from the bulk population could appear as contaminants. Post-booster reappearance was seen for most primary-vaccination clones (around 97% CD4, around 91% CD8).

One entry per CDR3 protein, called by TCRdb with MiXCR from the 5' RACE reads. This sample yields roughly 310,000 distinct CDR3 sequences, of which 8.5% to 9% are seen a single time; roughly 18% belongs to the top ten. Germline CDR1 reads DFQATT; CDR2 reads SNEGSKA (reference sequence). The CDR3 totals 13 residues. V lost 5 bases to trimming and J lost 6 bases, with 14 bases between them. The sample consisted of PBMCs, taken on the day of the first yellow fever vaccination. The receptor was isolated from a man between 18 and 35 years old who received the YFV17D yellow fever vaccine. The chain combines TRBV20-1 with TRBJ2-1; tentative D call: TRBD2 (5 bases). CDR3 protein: CSALTRGTNEQFF. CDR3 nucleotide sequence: TGCAGTGCTCTAACTAGAGGCACCAATGAGCAGTTCTTC.